This is a list of T cell receptor beta chains from one sample in a study of human T cells and chemical hapten exposure. TCRdb itself ran the RACE reads through MiXCR, one entry per CDR3 protein. There are tens of thousands of distinct CDR3 sequences in the sample; about 7.2% occur only once, and almost 10% lies in the top ten. What was sequenced was whole blood. The receptors here all came from a human donor in good health. Some clones in this sample may be carry-over from other donors' samples. The CDR3 runs from the conserved cysteine through the conserved F or W. Each record gives: J gene, V gene, clone size, D gene, CDR3 DNA, CDR3 protein. D genes are given only for firm matches. Where a row states a size, it is once, few, many or the class of an expanded clone; other rows omit it.

>TRBJ2-5|TRBV5-4|few|-
TGTGCCAGCAGCCCTGGGGAGGAGACCCAGTACTTC
CASSPGEETQYF
>TRBJ1-5|TRBV27|-|-
TGTGCCAGCGCTAAATGGGGGGCGAAGAGCAATCAGCCCCAGCATTTT
CASAKWGAKSNQPQHF
>TRBJ1-5|TRBV5-5|-|TRBD1
TGTGCCAGCAGTTGGACAGGGGAAAGAAGGCAGCCCCAGCATTTT
CASSWTGERRQPQHF
>TRBJ2-7|TRBV29-1|few|TRBD1
TGCAGCCCATGTAATACGGGACAGGGGGCGAGCGAGCAGTACTTC
CSPCNTGQGASEQYF
>TRBJ2-3|TRBV28|many|TRBD2
TGTGCCAGCAGTGTGGGACTAGCGGGAATAGAGGGAGATACGCAGTATTTT
CASSVGLAGIEGDTQYF
>TRBJ1-6|TRBV12-3/TRBV12-4|-|-
TGTGCCAGCAGTCCTCTACCGGACGGGAAAGGACCCCTCCACTTT
CASSPLPDGKGPLHF
>TRBJ2-1|TRBV29-1|few|-
TGCAGCTTCAAGGGGGGGCAGATGCCCTCCTACAATGAGCAGTTCTTC
CSFKGGQMPSYNEQFF
>TRBJ2-1|TRBV30|-|-
TGTGCCTGGAGTGTAATGGGATTTTTGGGCAATGAGCAGTTCTTC
CAWSVMGFLGNEQFF
>TRBJ1-5|TRBV7-2|few|-
TGTGCCAGCAGCTTAGATTTTCAGCCCCAGCATTTT
CASSLDFQPQHF
>TRBJ2-3|TRBV5-4|-|TRBD2
TGTGCCAGCCGAGACGGCCGGACTAGCGGGGGAGGAGATACGCAGTATTTT
CASRDGRTSGGGDTQYF
>TRBJ1-2|TRBV19|many|TRBD1
TGTGCCGGACAGGGGGCATCGGGAGGCTACACCTTC
CAGQGASGGYTF
>TRBJ2-5|TRBV5-1|few|TRBD1
TGCGCCAGCAGCTTGGAGGGACAGGGGTCGCAAGAGACCCAGTACTTC
CASSLEGQGSQETQYF
>TRBJ2-7|TRBV6-1|few|TRBD2
TGTGCCAGCAGCCCTCCCTATAGCGGGAGGGCCTTCGAGCAGTACTTC
CASSPPYSGRAFEQYF
>TRBJ1-1|TRBV4-1|few|-
TGCGCCAGCAGCCAAGAGAAGGCTGGGAACACTGAAGCTTTCTTT
CASSQEKAGNTEAFF
>TRBJ1-4|TRBV6-1|many|TRBD1
TGTGCCAGCAGTCAACCACAGGGGGCTCATGAAAAACTGTTTTTT
CASSQPQGAHEKLFF
>TRBJ1-2|TRBV9|-|TRBD1
TGTGCCAGCAGCGTTCGTAGGGGACAGCCCTGCTTC
CASSVRRGQPCF
>TRBJ2-1|TRBV20-1|many|-
TGCAGTGCTAGAGATTGGCGTAATTACAATGAGCAGTTCTTC
CSARDWRNYNEQFF
>TRBJ1-2|TRBV7-9|-|-
TGTGCCAGCAGCTTAGGGGGAGACATAAACTATGGCTACACCTTC
CASSLGGDINYGYTF
>TRBJ1-5|TRBV5-6|few|-
TGTGCCAGCAGCTCAAGTCGGACAGGCAATCAGCCCCAGCATTTT
CASSSSRTGNQPQHF
>TRBJ2-5|TRBV20-1|many|-
TGCAGTGCCGGAGGAAGCGAGACCCAGTACTTC
CSAGGSETQYF
>TRBJ2-1|TRBV28|few|-
TGTGCCAGCAGTTCCCCCTTCTCCTACAATGAGCAGTTCTTC
CASSSPFSYNEQFF
>TRBJ2-3|TRBV10-2|many|TRBD1
TGCGCCAGCAGACAGGGGGCAGATACGCAGTATTTT
CASRQGADTQYF
>TRBJ2-5|TRBV12-3/TRBV12-4|many|TRBD2
TGTGCCAGCAGGCTAGCGGGGGGTCAAGAGACCCAGTACTTC
CASRLAGGQETQYF
>TRBJ1-6|TRBV20-1|many|-
TGCAGTGCTAGGCTGGAAAGTTATAATTCACCCCTCCACTTT
CSARLESYNSPLHF
>TRBJ2-7|TRBV28|many|TRBD1
TGTGCCAGCGCTACCACAGGGGTAGGGGCCTACGAGCAGTACTTC
CASATTGVGAYEQYF
>TRBJ2-3|TRBV7-9|many|-
TGTGCCAGCAGCTTAGCAAACACAGATACGCAGTATTTT
CASSLANTDTQYF
>TRBJ2-3|TRBV5-4|-|-
TGTGCCAGCAGCCCCCTCCAACCGGGATTGGAGGCGCAGTATTTT
CASSPLQPGLEAQYF
>TRBJ2-5|TRBV13|many|-
TGTGCCAGCAGTCCCGTTGTCCAAGAGACCCAGTACTTC
CASSPVVQETQYF
>TRBJ1-5|TRBV20-1|many|TRBD1
TGCAGTGCTAGAGATCACAGGGGGGGCAATCAGCCCCAGCATTTT
CSARDHRGGNQPQHF
>TRBJ1-4|TRBV20-1|many|TRBD1
TGCAGTGCTGCCGACAGGGGGAACGGAAAACTGTTTTTT
CSAADRGNGKLFF
>TRBJ2-1|TRBV29-1|many|TRBD2
TGCAGCGTTGTGCGGGAGGGCCTAGACAATGAGCAGTTCTTC
CSVVREGLDNEQFF
>TRBJ2-3|TRBV20-1|many|-
TGCAGTGCTAGACGGCGTGGCAGAGATACGCAGTATTTT
CSARRRGRDTQYF
>TRBJ2-7|TRBV27|few|TRBD2
TGTGCCAGCCGTGGTGGAGGTAAACCCGGGACTAGCGGGGGCTACGAGCAGTACTTC
CASRGGGKPGTSGGYEQYF
>TRBJ1-5|TRBV12-3/TRBV12-4|-|-
TGTGCCAGCGGGGCGACGGAGGCTGGGGATCAGCCCCAGCATTTT
CASGATEAGDQPQHF
>TRBJ1-1|TRBV6-5|few|-
TGTGCCAGCAGTAGGGAGGGACCCCTCTATATGAACACTGAAGCTTTCTTT
CASSREGPLYMNTEAFF
>TRBJ1-2|TRBV28|many|-
TGTGCCAGCAGACTGACAGGATACTATGGCTACACCTTC
CASRLTGYYGYTF
>TRBJ1-2|TRBV12-3/TRBV12-4|few|-
TGTGCCAGCAGGCAAGAAACAGGTGTTTTAGGCTACACCTTC
CASRQETGVLGYTF
>TRBJ1-1|TRBV18|many|-
TGTGCCAGCTCTGCAACTCAGGGGACGGGCACTGAAGCTTTCTTT
CASSATQGTGTEAFF
>TRBJ1-5|TRBV12-3/TRBV12-4|few|-
TGTGCCAGCAGTTTGGCAGGGGCTCAGCCCCAGCATTTT
CASSLAGAQPQHF
>TRBJ1-3|TRBV18|many|-
TGTGCCAGCTCACAGGAGTTGTTGAGCTCTGGAAACACCATATATTTT
CASSQELLSSGNTIYF
>TRBJ2-1|TRBV5-6|-|-
TGTGCCAGCAGCCCCGAACCGAGCTCCTACAATGAGCAGTTCTTC
CASSPEPSSYNEQFF
>TRBJ2-7|TRBV21-1|few|-
TGTGCCAGCAGCAAAGTACGCAGGAGCTCCTACGAGCAGTACTTC
CASSKVRRSSYEQYF
>TRBJ1-1|TRBV20-1|-|-
TGCAGTGCGAGCTTTCAGGGGCCGCGTGAAGCTTTCTTT
CSASFQGPREAFF
>TRBJ1-2|TRBV27|few|-
TGTGCCAGCAGTGCTCTACAGGGCGGGTATGGCTACACCTTC
CASSALQGGYGYTF
>TRBJ2-1|TRBV10-3|many|TRBD2
TGTGCCATCAGTGAGGTACTAGCGGGTGCCAATGAGCAGTTCTTC
CAISEVLAGANEQFF